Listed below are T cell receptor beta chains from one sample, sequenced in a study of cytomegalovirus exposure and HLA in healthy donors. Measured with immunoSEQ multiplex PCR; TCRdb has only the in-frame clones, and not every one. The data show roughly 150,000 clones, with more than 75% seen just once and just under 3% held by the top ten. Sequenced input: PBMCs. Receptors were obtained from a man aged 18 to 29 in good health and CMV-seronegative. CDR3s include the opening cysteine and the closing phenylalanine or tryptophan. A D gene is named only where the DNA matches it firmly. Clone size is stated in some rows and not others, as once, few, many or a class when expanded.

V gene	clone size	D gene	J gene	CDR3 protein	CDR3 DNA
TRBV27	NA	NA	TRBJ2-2	CASSPGDGELFF	TGTGCCAGCAGTCCAGGGGATGGGGAGCTGTTTTTT
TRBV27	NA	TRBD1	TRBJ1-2	CASSFRGYFGYTF	TGTGCCAGCAGTTTCAGGGGGTACTTTGGCTACACCTTC
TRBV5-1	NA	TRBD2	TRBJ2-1	CASSLERGVWNEQFF	TGCGCCAGCAGCTTGGAGCGGGGGGTCTGGAATGAGCAGTTCTTC
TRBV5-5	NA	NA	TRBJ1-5	CASSHRTDSNQPQHF	TGTGCCAGCAGCCATAGGACAGATAGCAATCAGCCCCAGCATTTT
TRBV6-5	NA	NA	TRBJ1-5	CASSPVSGVQPQHF	TGTGCCAGCAGTCCCGTGTCAGGGGTCCAGCCCCAGCATTTT
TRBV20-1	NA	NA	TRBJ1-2	CSAGYGYTF	TGCAGTGCCGGCTATGGCTACACCTTC
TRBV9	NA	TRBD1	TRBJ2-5	CASSRDRGETQYF	TGTGCCAGCAGTAGAGACAGGGGGGAGACCCAGTACTTC
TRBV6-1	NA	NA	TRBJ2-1	CASVRAGTSYNEQFF	TGTGCCAGCGTGCGGGCGGGTACATCCTACAATGAGCAGTTCTTC
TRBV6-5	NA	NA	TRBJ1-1	CASSYSIESTEAFF	TGTGCCAGCAGTTACTCGATCGAGTCCACTGAAGCTTTCTTT
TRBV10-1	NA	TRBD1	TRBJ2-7	CASSAGQVTYEQYF	TGCGCCAGCTCCGCCGGACAGGTCACCTACGAGCAGTACTTC
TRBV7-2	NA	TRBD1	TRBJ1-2	CASSLDRGPRGNYGYTF	TGTGCCAGCAGCTTGGACAGGGGGCCTCGGGGGAACTATGGCTACACCTTC
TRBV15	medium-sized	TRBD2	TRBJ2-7	CATSRGLAESEQYF	TGTGCCACCAGCAGGGGACTAGCGGAAAGCGAGCAGTACTTC
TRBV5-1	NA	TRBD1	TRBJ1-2	CASSLGDSSDGYTF	TGCGCCAGCAGCTTGGGGGACAGTTCGGATGGCTACACCTTC
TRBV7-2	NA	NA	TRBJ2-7	CASSLEPGPYEQYF	TGTGCCAGCAGCTTAGAACCAGGGCCCTACGAGCAGTACTTC
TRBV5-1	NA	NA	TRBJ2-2	CASSATAVIGELFF	TGCGCCAGCAGCGCTACGGCGGTTATCGGGGAGCTGTTTTTT
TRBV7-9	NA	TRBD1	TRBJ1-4	CASSLGHPGGREKLFF	TGTGCCAGCAGCTTAGGTCACCCAGGGGGAAGAGAAAAACTGTTTTTT
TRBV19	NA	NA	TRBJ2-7	CASSKETASYEQYF	TGTGCCAGTAGCAAGGAGACAGCAAGCTACGAGCAGTACTTC
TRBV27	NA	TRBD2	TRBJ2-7	CASMLGGGLGDEQYF	TGTGCCAGCATGCTCGGGGGAGGGCTCGGTGACGAGCAGTACTTC
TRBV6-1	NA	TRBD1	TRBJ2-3	CASSEGQGLTDTQYF	TGTGCCAGCAGCGAAGGACAGGGGCTCACAGATACGCAGTATTTT
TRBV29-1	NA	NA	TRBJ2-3	CSGEGSTDTQYF	TGCAGCGGAGAGGGAAGCACAGATACGCAGTATTTT
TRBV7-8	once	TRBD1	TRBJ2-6	CASSLDGTGSSTGANVLTF	TGTGCCAGCAGCTTAGATGGGACAGGGTCCTCTACTGGGGCCAACGTCCTGACTTTC
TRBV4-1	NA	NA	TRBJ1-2	CASSQDRAGNYGYTF	TGCGCCAGCAGCCAAGATCGGGCGGGGAACTATGGCTACACCTTC
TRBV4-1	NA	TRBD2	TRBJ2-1	CASSQRSSGAYNEQFF	TGCGCCAGCAGCCAGAGGTCTAGCGGAGCCTACAATGAGCAGTTCTTC
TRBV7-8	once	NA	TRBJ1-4	CASSSQNEKLFF	TGTGCCAGCAGCTCCCAGAATGAAAAACTGTTTTTT
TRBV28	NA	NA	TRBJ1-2	CASSSLTMAGYTF	TGTGCCAGCAGTTCGTTAACTATGGCTGGCTACACCTTC
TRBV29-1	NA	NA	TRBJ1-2	CSVSAPAGGYGYTF	TGCAGCGTTAGTGCCCCGGCTGGAGGCTATGGCTACACCTTC
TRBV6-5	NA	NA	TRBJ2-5	CASSSNRGQETQYF	TGTGCCAGCAGTTCCAATCGGGGGCAAGAGACCCAGTACTTC
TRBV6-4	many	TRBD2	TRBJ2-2	CASSETSGSTGELFF	TGTGCCAGCAGTGAGACTAGCGGGAGCACCGGGGAGCTGTTTTTT
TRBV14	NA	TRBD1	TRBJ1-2	CASRIGTGYGYTF	TGTGCCAGCAGAATTGGGACAGGATATGGCTACACCTTC
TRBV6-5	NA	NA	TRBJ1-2	CASGVTGNYGYTF	TGTGCCAGCGGGGTAACAGGGAACTATGGCTACACCTTC
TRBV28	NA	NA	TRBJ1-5	CASTVAGYTQPQHF	TGTGCCAGCACTGTTGCAGGGTACACTCAGCCCCAGCATTTT
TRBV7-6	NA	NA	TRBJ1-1	CASSAQYMNTEAFF	TGTGCCAGCAGCGCCCAATACATGAACACTGAAGCTTTCTTT
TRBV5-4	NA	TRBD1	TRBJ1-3	CASSLQGANTIYF	TGTGCCAGCAGCTTGCAGGGGGCGAACACCATATATTTT
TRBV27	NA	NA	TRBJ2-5	CASSWQPGPWETQYF	TGTGCCAGCAGTTGGCAACCGGGTCCTTGGGAGACCCAGTACTTC
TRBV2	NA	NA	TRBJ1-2	CASSDRLGYTF	TGTGCCAGCAGTGACCGACTAGGCTACACCTTC
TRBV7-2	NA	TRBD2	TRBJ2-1	CASSLTSGSPSHEQFF	TGTGCCAGCAGCCTGACTAGCGGATCCCCGAGTCATGAGCAGTTCTTC
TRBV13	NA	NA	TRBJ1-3	CASSRRTGTSGNTIYF	TGTGCCAGCAGCCGCAGAACAGGGACCTCTGGAAACACCATATATTTT
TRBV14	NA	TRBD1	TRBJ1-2	CASSPGTGGGYTF	TGTGCCAGCAGCCCCGGGACAGGGGGTGGCTACACCTTC
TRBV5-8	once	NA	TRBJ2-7	CASSLTAGPYEQYF	TGTGCCAGCAGCTTGACGGCAGGGCCCTACGAGCAGTACTTC
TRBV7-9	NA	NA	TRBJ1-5	CASSLDGGAIQPQHF	TGTGCCAGCAGCCTAGATGGGGGGGCGATTCAGCCCCAGCATTTT
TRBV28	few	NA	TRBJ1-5	CASSSGQGGQPQHF	TGTGCCAGCAGTTCGGGGCAGGGAGGACAGCCCCAGCATTTT
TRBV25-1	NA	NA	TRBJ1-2	CASSDYGVLYGYTF	TGTGCCAGCAGTGATTACGGGGTCCTGTATGGCTACACCTTC
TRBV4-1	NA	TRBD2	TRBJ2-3	CASSQDLLLAADTQYF	TGCGCCAGCAGCCAAGATCTATTACTAGCGGCAGATACGCAGTATTTT
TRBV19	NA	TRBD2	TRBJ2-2	CASSLTSGSGELFF	TGTGCCAGTAGTCTAACTAGCGGGAGTGGGGAGCTGTTTTTT
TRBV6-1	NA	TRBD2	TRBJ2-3	CASRLAGGDTQYF	TGTGCCAGCAGACTAGCGGGGGGAGATACGCAGTATTTT
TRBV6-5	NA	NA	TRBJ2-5	CASRPLKDFPQTQYF	TGTGCCAGCAGACCTTTAAAGGACTTTCCACAGACCCAGTACTTC
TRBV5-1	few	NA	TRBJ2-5	CASSLAREETQYF	TGCGCCAGCAGCTTGGCCCGGGAAGAGACCCAGTACTTC
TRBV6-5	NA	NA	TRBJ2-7	CASSYSMADEQYF	TGTGCCAGCAGTTACTCGATGGCCGACGAGCAGTACTTC
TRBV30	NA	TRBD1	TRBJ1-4	CAWEGGLGQTNEKLFF	TGTGCCTGGGAGGGTGGATTGGGACAGACTAATGAAAAACTGTTTTTT
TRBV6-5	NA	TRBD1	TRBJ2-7	CASTPGTGRYEQYF	TGTGCCAGCACCCCCGGGACAGGACGCTACGAGCAGTACTTC
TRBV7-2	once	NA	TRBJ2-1	CASSLADYNEQFF	TGTGCCAGCAGCTTGGCGGATTACAATGAGCAGTTCTTC